The present T cell receptor (beta chain) was sequenced within a study of shared clonotypes between healthy human individuals. Overall study findings and caveats: Sharing of clonotypes among donors was expected to vary with sequencing depth.

The CDR3 length is 14 residues. In germline, CDR1 is MNHEY, CDR2 SMNVEV (reference sequence). As to this clone: The antigen remains undetermined.

Assay: immunoSEQ multiplex PCR; the TCRdb copy retains only in-frame clones and omits some. The sample has about 700,000 clones; around 92% are singletons. The naive CD8 fraction comprised CD45RO-negative cells positively selected for CCR7 and excluded terminally differentiated effector memory CD45RA+ cells. The donors were adults (healthy and HIV-negative) with no recent acute infections or vaccinations. The receptor's source is a man aged 25 to 40 in good health. V is TRBV27 and J is TRBJ2-5; D possibly uses TRBD1 or TRBD2 (5 bases each). The J call could be wrong; TRBJ2-7 is a better fit for the DNA end. Source material: naive CD8+ T cells sorted from blood. CDR3 sequence reads: CASSSSGTRYEQYF. DNA of the CDR3: TGTGCCAGCAGTTCATCCGGGACCCGCTACGAGCAGTACTTC.